Following are 29 T cell receptor beta chains from one sample sequenced in a study of T cells in localized non-small cell lung cancer. Clones were read by immunoSEQ multiplex PCR, and TCRdb kept only the in-frame ones, dropping some. The data contain 28,000 or so clones, roughly 87% of them seen just once; the ten biggest clones take up 6.5% to 8%. The sample here was peripheral blood, taken before any cancer treatment. The receptor source for this set is a male donor at least 60 years old with stage I lung adenocarcinoma.

The rearrangement uses TRBV27 and TRBJ2-1, with unresolved D. CDR1 and CDR2 from the germline V gene are MNHEY and SMNVEV (reference sequence). The V end was cut by 1 base, the J end by 2 bases, with 15 bases between. The CDR3 contains 17 residues. CDR3 amino acids: CASSLYFHGRTYNEQFF. CDR3 nucleotides: TGTGCCAGCAGTTTATATTTCCACGGAAGGACCTACAATGAGCAGTTCTTC.

This clone came up once. The chain uses TRBV7-3 and TRBJ2-3; possibly TRBD2 for D (5 bases). The CDR3 spans 15 residues. Trimming removed 5 bases at V and 0 bases at J, with 12 bases between. Germline V CDR1 and CDR2: SGHTA, FQGTGA. The CDR3 is CASSLLASSTDTQYF. The CDR3 DNA follows: TGTGCCAGCAGCCTCTTAGCGTCTAGCACAGATACGCAGTATTTT.

V usage is TRBV28 and J usage is TRBJ2-3; 7 nucleotides align to TRBD1. Losses at the gene ends were 6 bases for V and 0 bases for J; bases not matched to a gene: 9. CDR1 MDHEN and CDR2 SYDVKM come from the germline V gene. The CDR3 totals 16 residues. The CDR3 loop is CASSLTGFSSTDTQYF. The CDR3 nucleotides read TGTGCCAGCAGCCTGACAGGGTTTAGTAGCACAGATACGCAGTATTTT.

V gene TRBV30 combines with J gene TRBJ2-3, with no clear D. Between the trimmed V and J ends, which lost 5 bases and 0 bases, there was a span of 6 bases. This CDR3 is built from 12 residues. Germline-derived CDR1 and CDR2 are GTSNPN and SVGIG (reference sequence). The CDR3 nucleotides are TGTGCCTGGGCCTACAGCACAGATACGCAGTATTTT. Encoded protein: CAWAYSTDTQYF.

The V gene is TRBV4-1, the J gene TRBJ2-2, with TRBD2 as a possible D gene (5 bases). CDR1 is MGHRA and CDR2 is YSYEKL in the germline V gene. There are 16 residues in the CDR3. V gave up 0 bases and J gave up 4 bases, with 12 bases separating them. This chain's CDR3 is CASSQDQFRGTGELFF. In DNA form, the CDR3 reads TGCGCCAGCAGCCAAGATCAGTTCCGGGGCACCGGGGAGCTGTTTTTT.

The V and J genes are TRBV7-7 and TRBJ2-5, with TRBD1 as a possible D gene (5 bases). Per the germline V gene, CDR1 is SSHAT and CDR2 is FNYEAQ (reference sequence). Trimming shortened V by 3 bases and J by 1 base, and 9 bases separated the two germline ends. This CDR3 contains 14 residues. In nucleotides, the CDR3 is TGTGCCAGCAGCTTGGGGCCGGCCCAAGAGACCCAGTACTTC. Translated, it gives CASSLGPAQETQYF.

The count of this clone is one. The V and J genes are TRBV5-1 and TRBJ1-1; 10 bases are shared with TRBD1. Losses at the gene ends were 0 bases for V and 10 bases for J; bases not matched to a gene: 9. CDR1 is SGHRS and CDR2 is YFSETQ in the germline V gene. CDR3 length: 15 amino acids. CDR3 bases: TGCGCCAGCAGCTTGGAAGGGGACAGGGGCGGGGGAGCTTTCTTT. Its translation is CASSLEGDRGGGAFF.

The V gene is TRBV30, the J gene TRBJ1-2, with unresolved D. V was cut by 5 bases and J by 4 bases, with 11 bases left in between. This CDR3 is built from 12 residues. Germline assignment: CDR1 GTSNPN and CDR2 SVGIG (reference sequence). CDR3 amino acids: CAWGGRRYGYTF. The CDR3 bases are TGTGCCTGGGGAGGACGGCGCTATGGCTACACCTTC.

The V and J genes are TRBV30 and TRBJ2-7, with D hard to call. Germline CDR1 is GTSNPN and CDR2 is SVGIG (reference sequence). The CDR3 runs 11 residues. V dropped 2 bases and J dropped 4 bases, with 6 bases sitting between them. The CDR3 loop reads CAWSTLYEQYF. The CDR3 nucleotides are TGTGCCTGGAGTACACTATACGAGCAGTACTTC.

V gene TRBV10-3 combines with J gene TRBJ1-1, with D possibly TRBD1 on 6 matching bases. The CDR3 loop spans 15 amino acids. Germline V gives CDR1 ENHRY, CDR2 SYGVKD. V shed 9 bases and J shed 1 base, with 18 bases lying between them. The CDR3 coding sequence is TGTGCCATAAAGCCAGGGGACGGTGGGAACACTGAAGCTTTCTTT. Translated: CAIKPGDGGNTEAFF.

The CDR3, as DNA: TGTGCCAGCAGTTTATTACTAACTAACCAAGAGACCCAGTACTTC. This sequence encodes CASSLLLTNQETQYF. J is TRBJ2-5 and V is TRBV28, with D unresolved. Trimming removed 1 base at V and 0 bases at J, with 9 bases between. This CDR3 is 15 amino acids long. CDR1 is MDHEN, CDR2 SYDVKM, per germline.

This chain joins TRBV27 and TRBJ1-2, with TRBD1 identical over 7 bases. The trim removed 6 bases at V and 2 bases at J, leaving 9 bases unmatched. The germline V gene encodes CDR1 MNHEY and CDR2 SMNVEV (reference sequence). The CDR3 consists of 15 residues. The CDR3 spells CASSPTPTGNYGYTF. The DNA for the CDR3 is TGTGCCAGCAGCCCGACCCCGACAGGGAACTATGGCTACACCTTC.

The J gene is TRBJ1-5, the V gene TRBV7-2, with TRBD1 as a possible D gene (5 bases). The CDR3 is 14 amino acids. Trimming took 5 bases from V and 6 from J, leaving 14 bases between them. Germline CDR1 and CDR2: SGHTA and FQGNSA. The CDR3 region has the DNA TGTGCCAGCAGCCTTATTGAGGGGCTTCAGCCCCAGCATTTT. Protein product: CASSLIEGLQPQHF. Full variable domain (missing parts from reference TRBV7-2 and TRBJ1-5): GAGVSQSPSNKVTEKGKDVELRCDPISGHTALYWYRQSLGQGLEFLIYFQGNSAPDKSGLPSDRFSAERTGGSVSTLTIQRTQQEDSAVYLCASSLIEGLQPQHFGDGTRLSIL.

The chain recombines TRBV11-3 with TRBJ1-1; 7 bases are a match to TRBD1. This CDR3 contains 14 residues. The ends lost 4 bases at V and 0 bases at J; junction bases unmatched: 2. Germline lookup yields CDR1 SGHNT and CDR2 YENEEA. The CDR3 DNA reads as TGTGCCAGCAGCTCGACAGGGTTGAACACTGAAGCTTTCTTT. Residues: CASSSTGLNTEAFF.

CDR3 amino acids: CAIRSLAYEQYF. The CDR3 DNA is TGTGCCATCAGGAGTCTAGCCTACGAGCAGTACTTC. The chain links TRBV10-3 to TRBJ2-7, with D uncertain. The V and J ends lost 6 bases and 2 bases respectively, with 8 bases between them. Germline V CDR1 and CDR2: ENHRY, SYGVKD. This CDR3 has 12 amino acids.

The chain employs TRBV5-1 and TRBJ2-6, with D perhaps matching TRBD1 (6 bases). The V end was cut by 4 bases, the J end by 1 base, with 15 bases between. The CDR3 is 17 amino acids. Germline V gene data show CDR1 as SGHRS and CDR2 as YFSETQ. The CDR3 here is CASSASPQGSGANVLTF. The DNA of the CDR3 is TGCGCCAGCAGCGCAAGTCCACAGGGTTCTGGGGCCAACGTCCTGACTTTC. Using reference TRBV5-1 and TRBJ2-6 for the parts outside the CDR3, the full variable domain is KAGVTQTPRYLIKTRGQQVTLSCSPISGHRSVSWYQQTPGQGLQFLFEYFSETQRNKGNFPGRFSGRQFSNSRSEMNVSTLELGDSALYLCASSASPQGSGANVLTFGAGSRLTVL.

The chain carries TRBV7-2 and TRBJ1-5; D is unclear. V dropped 1 base and J dropped 4 bases, with 8 bases sitting between them. This CDR3 has 14 residues. Germline CDR1 reads SGHTA; CDR2 reads FQGNSA. This CDR3 is CASSLDMGNQPQHF. The DNA of the CDR3 is TGTGCCAGCAGCTTAGATATGGGTAATCAGCCCCAGCATTTT. The full variable domain, its missing parts supplied by reference TRBV7-2 and TRBJ1-5, is GAGVSQSPSNKVTEKGKDVELRCDPISGHTALYWYRQSLGQGLEFLIYFQGNSAPDKSGLPSDRFSAERTGGSVSTLTIQRTQQEDSAVYLCASSLDMGNQPQHFGDGTRLSIL.

The chain couples TRBV19 to TRBJ1-4, with 9 bases fitting TRBD1. CDR1 and CDR2 from the germline V gene are LNHDA and SQIVND (reference sequence). J gave up 8 bases and V 4 bases, and 8 bases lay outside the gene matches. The CDR3 runs 15 residues. This CDR3 reads CASSTRTGVREKLFF. The DNA for the CDR3 is TGTGCCAGTAGTACGCGGACAGGGGTTCGGGAAAAACTGTTTTTT. Supplemented by reference TRBV19 and TRBJ1-4, the full variable domain reads DGGITQSPKYLFRKEGQNVTLSCEQNLNHDAMYWYRQDPGQGLRLIYYSQIVNDFQKGDIAEGYSVSREKKESFPLTVTSAQKNPTAFYLCASSTRTGVREKLFFGSGTQLSVL.

The V and J genes are TRBV11-1 and TRBJ2-5; 9 nucleotides align to TRBD1. Germline CDR1 SGHAT, CDR2 FQDESV (reference sequence). The CDR3 is made up of 13 amino acids. Trimming took 5 bases from V and 5 from J; bases not matched to a gene: 3. This CDR3 reads CASSRDRVETQYF. DNA of the CDR3: TGTGCCAGCAGCAGGGACAGGGTTGAGACCCAGTACTTC. The full variable domain, its missing parts supplied by reference TRBV11-1 and TRBJ2-5, is EAEVAQSPRYKITEKSQAVAFWCDPISGHATLYWYRQILGQGPELLVQFQDESVVDDSQLPKDRFSAERLKGVDSTLKIQPAELGDSAMYLCASSRDRVETQYFGPGTRLLVL.

The chain uses TRBV30 and TRBJ2-1; D is ambiguous. The CDR3 is 12 residues long. The germline V gene encodes CDR1 GTSNPN and CDR2 SVGIG (reference sequence). Trimming pared 0 bases from V and 4 bases from J, leaving 4 bases between. The CDR3 coding sequence is TGTGCCTGGAGTGTAGAGTACAATGAGCAGTTCTTC. The encoded protein is CAWSVEYNEQFF.

V gene TRBV30 combines with J gene TRBJ1-1; a weak D match, TRBD1 (5 bases). This CDR3 has 14 amino acids. Germline values: CDR1 GTSNPN, CDR2 SVGIG (reference sequence). Trimming cost V 0 bases and J 3 bases, with 11 bases left between them. CDR3 amino acids: CAWSVSPGDTEAFF. CDR3 bases: TGTGCCTGGAGTGTATCTCCGGGGGACACTGAAGCTTTCTTT.

CDR3 in DNA: TGTGCCAGCAGACTTTTAACGTCGGGAGGCTACACCTTC. It is translated as CASRLLTSGGYTF. The chain joins TRBV28 to TRBJ1-2; D gene unclear. Germline CDR1 MDHEN, CDR2 SYDVKM. This CDR3 has 13 residues. Between the trimmed V and J ends, which lost 6 bases and 8 bases, there was a span of 16 bases.

The rearrangement uses TRBV30 and TRBJ2-3; TRBD1 aligns across 9 bases. V shed 2 bases and J 7 bases; nucleotides not matched to a gene: 10. The germline CDR1 and CDR2 sequences are GTSNPN and SVGIG (reference sequence). The CDR3 contains 15 residues. The CDR3 here is CAWSHGTGLTNTQYF. The CDR3 nucleotides read TGTGCCTGGAGTCACGGGACAGGGCTCACGAATACGCAGTATTTT.

J is TRBJ1-6 and V is TRBV13; the D gene is possibly TRBD1 (5 bases). Trimming shortened V by 5 bases and J by 10 bases, and 15 bases separated the two germline ends. This CDR3 contains 14 residues. Germline values: CDR1 PRHDT, CDR2 FYEKMQ (reference sequence). CDR3 protein: CASSPSPGGSPLHF. The CDR3 DNA is TGTGCCAGCAGCCCCTCCCCGGGGGGGTCACCCCTCCACTTT.

This clone appeared a single time. This rearrangement joins TRBV30 to TRBJ1-5; D is unclear. This CDR3 spans 16 amino acids. Germline CDR1 GTSNPN, CDR2 SVGIG (reference sequence). The V end was cut by 0 bases, the J end by 1 base, with 13 bases between. This CDR3 reads CAWSVLGGTSNQPQHF. The CDR3 DNA reads as TGTGCCTGGAGTGTGCTTGGCGGAACGAGCAATCAGCCCCAGCATTTT.

This sequence joins TRBV7-7 and TRBJ2-1, with 9 nucleotides matching TRBD2. Germline lookup yields CDR1 SSHAT and CDR2 FNYEAQ (reference sequence). The CDR3 is 19 amino acids. Losses at the gene ends were 5 bases for V and 0 bases for J; bases not matched to a gene: 14. CDR3 sequence (DNA): TGTGCCAGCAGCCCGGGGCGGGCTAGCGGGGTGGGCTCCTACAATGAGCAGTTCTTC. Translation: CASSPGRASGVGSYNEQFF.

V and J are TRBV7-9 and TRBJ1-1; D unclear. V lost 2 bases and J lost 4, with 14 bases in between. The V gene's germline CDR1 is SEHNR and CDR2 FQNEAQ (reference sequence). This CDR3 is built from 15 residues. CDR3 amino acids: CASSLTGSGSTEAFF. In nucleotides, the CDR3 is TGTGCCAGCAGCTTAACGGGGTCCGGGAGCACTGAAGCTTTCTTT. The full variable domain, its missing parts supplied by reference TRBV7-9 and TRBJ1-1, is DTGVSQNPRHKITKRGQNVTFRCDPISEHNRLYWYRQTLGQGPEFLTYFQNEAQLEKSRLLSDRFSAERPKGSFSTLEIQRTEQGDSAMYLCASSLTGSGSTEAFFGQGTRLTVV.

The chain joins TRBV30 to TRBJ1-6, with D possibly being TRBD1 (6 bases). CDR3 length: 15 residues. V shed 2 bases and J shed 7 bases, with 15 bases lying between them. Germline values: CDR1 GTSNPN, CDR2 SVGIG (reference sequence). Here the CDR3 reads CAWSNPGEGNSPLHF. CDR3 nucleotide sequence: TGTGCCTGGAGTAATCCAGGGGAAGGGAATTCACCCCTCCACTTT.

This chain connects TRBV5-8 to TRBJ2-1; 12 nucleotides align to TRBD2. After removal of 0 bases from V and 6 bases from J, the junction contained 16 bases not matched to a gene. The CDR3 spans 20 residues. Germline lookup yields CDR1 SGHTS and CDR2 YDEGEE. The CDR3 coding sequence is TGTGCCAGCAGCTTGGTGGGTGTTTCTAGCGGGGGGGCCCGGAGCAATGAGCAGTTCTTC. This encodes CASSLVGVSSGGARSNEQFF.